The rows below give T cell receptor beta chains drawn from one sample of a study of blood T cell repertoires in COVID-19. Sequencing used immunoSEQ multiplex PCR; TCRdb keeps in-frame clones, though not all of them. The sample lists under 300,000 clones; approximately 80% were seen once. Sequencing was performed on peripheral blood. The receptor set was obtained from a woman younger than 30 with acute or convalescent COVID-19. Each CDR3 is given without its conserved first and last residue. The D gene is left open where the match is weak.

v_gene,d_gene,j_gene,CDR3aa
TRBV20-1,.,TRBJ2-7,SVKQIYEQY
TRBV7-9,.,TRBJ2-7,ASSPTHYEQY
TRBV19,TRBD1,TRBJ1-1,ASSISVGGGQAAF
TRBV3-1/TRBV3-2,.,TRBJ2-7,ASSQRSREQY
TRBV9,TRBD1,TRBJ2-5,ASSVGGTGGSKTQY
TRBV7-2,.,TRBJ2-1,ASSLRATGRPPNEQF
TRBV27,TRBD2,TRBJ2-1,ASSPLSGSYNEQF
TRBV13,TRBD1,TRBJ2-7,ASSFGTDSSYEQY
TRBV6-1,TRBD1,TRBJ2-4,ASSERTGASIAKNIQY
TRBV15,.,TRBJ1-1,ATSRDTGRITEAF
TRBV27,.,TRBJ1-1,ASSLSSGLLTEAF
TRBV5-5,.,TRBJ1-2,ASSFDRRYGYT
TRBV13,TRBD2,TRBJ2-7,ASSSGSSYEQY
TRBV7-2,.,TRBJ2-7,ASRLVGSGDTYEQY
TRBV6-2/TRBV6-3,.,TRBJ2-7,ASSYFSQGYSYEQY
TRBV11-2,.,TRBJ1-1,ASSLGHLNTEAF
TRBV19,.,TRBJ2-2,ASSLTGTSGNTGELF
TRBV5-5,TRBD2,TRBJ2-7,ASSSGLAGAHEQY
TRBV5-1,TRBD1,TRBJ2-7,ASSLGFGQGASYEQY
TRBV30,.,TRBJ2-7,AWSPDYYEQY
TRBV6-5,TRBD1,TRBJ2-5,ASTTGTAQETQY
TRBV11-2,.,TRBJ1-1,ASSHLGKAF